Following are 11 T cell receptor beta chains from one sample sequenced in a study of T cell repertoires in cytomegalovirus infection. TCRdb re-called the reads with MiXCR, one entry per CDR3 protein. Here the sample spans a few hundred thousand distinct CDR3 sequences, under 45% being singletons. These receptors' targets are unknown. Sequenced here: cultured PBMCs, sampled from culture after CMV antigen stimulation. These receptors came from a human donor in good health (CMV status not recorded). Some clones in this sample may be carry-over from other donors' samples.

This clonotype has at least ten counts. The chain employs TRBV7-2 and TRBJ2-1; 9 nucleotides match TRBD1. Germline V gives CDR1 SGHTA, CDR2 FQGNSA. The CDR3 spans 15 residues. V shed 6 bases, J shed 3 bases, and the junction held 6 bases outside the gene matches. CDR3 bases: TGTGCCAGCAGGTACCGGGACAGGGTCTACAATGAGCAGTTCTTC. Protein: CASRYRDRVYNEQFF.

The J gene is TRBJ2-7, the V gene TRBV28, with 9 bases identical to TRBD2. The ends lost 6 bases at V and 0 bases at J; junction bases unmatched: 6. This CDR3 has 15 amino acids. Germline V gene data show CDR1 as MDHEN and CDR2 as SYDVKM. The CDR3 protein is CASSRPSGASYEQYF. For the CDR3, the DNA is TGTGCCAGCAGCCGCCCTAGCGGGGCCTCCTACGAGCAGTACTTC.

The V gene is TRBV10-3, the J gene TRBJ1-1; 8 nucleotides align to TRBD1. V lost 4 bases, J lost 8 bases, and 9 bases stayed unmatched. Germline values: CDR1 ENHRY, CDR2 SYGVKD. The length of the CDR3 is 14 residues. The CDR3: CAISVGDRQLEAFF. The CDR3 DNA sequence: TGTGCCATCAGTGTAGGGGACAGGCAACTAGAAGCTTTCTTT.

This clonotype was detected once. The rearrangement uses TRBV25-1 and TRBJ1-5, with a weak D call TRBD1 (5 bases). The V end was cut by 4 bases, the J end by 6 bases, with 10 bases between. This CDR3 contains 13 residues. Germline V gene sequence: CDR1 MGHDK, CDR2 SYGVNS. This chain's CDR3 is CASSARGGQPQHF. In DNA, the CDR3 is TGTGCCAGCAGTGCAAGGGGAGGTCAGCCCCAGCATTTT. The whole variable domain, filled in from reference TRBV25-1 and TRBJ1-5, reads EADIYQTPRYLVIGTGKKITLECSQTMGHDKMYWYQQDPGMELHLIHYSYGVNSTEKGDLSSESTVSRIRTEHFPLTLESARPSHTSQYLCASSARGGQPQHFGDGTRLSIL.

The chain has TRBV27 and TRBJ2-7, with a possible D match to TRBD2 (5 bases). Trimming took 3 bases from V and 7 from J, leaving 13 bases between them. In germline, CDR1 is MNHEY, CDR2 SMNVEV (reference sequence). The CDR3 has 13 residues. CDR3 sequence (DNA): TGTGCCAGCAGTTTCGGCCTAGCAAGTGAGCAGTACTTC. Its translation: CASSFGLASEQYF.

The V call is TRBV5-1, the J call TRBJ2-4; the match to TRBD1 covers 7 bases. The CDR3 is made up of 16 amino acids. CDR1 is SGHRS, CDR2 YFSETQ, per germline. V lost 7 bases and J lost 7; bases outside the gene matches: 17. This chain's CDR3 is CASSPGTALSGNIQYF. The DNA for the CDR3 is TGCGCCAGCTCCCCCGGGACAGCCTTATCCGGGAACATTCAGTACTTC.

The chain recombines TRBV12-3 or TRBV12-4 with TRBJ2-2; tentatively, D is TRBD2 (6 bases). The CDR3 spans 15 residues. Trimming took off 7 bases at V and 4 bases at J, with 16 bases between the two ends. CDR3 bases: TGTGCCAGCAAACAGGACGGAGGGATCACCGGGGAGCTGTTTTTT. Its protein product is CASKQDGGITGELFF.

V usage is TRBV12-3 or TRBV12-4 and J usage is TRBJ1-1; no clear D. The CDR3 loop spans 12 amino acids. Trimming pared 5 bases from V and 5 bases from J, leaving 9 bases between. The CDR3 region is CASSRQGTEAFF. DNA of the CDR3: TGTGCCAGCAGTCGACAAGGGACTGAAGCTTTCTTT.

V is TRBV15 and J is TRBJ2-7, with 7 positions matching TRBD2. Looked up from germline, CDR1 is LNHNV and CDR2 is YYDKDF (reference sequence). J lost 5 bases, V lost 1 base, and 5 bases had no gene match. This CDR3 comprises 14 residues. CDR3 sequence (DNA): TGTGCCACCAGCAGAGGCCCCCGGGGGGACGAGCAGTACTTC. Amino acid sequence: CATSRGPRGDEQYF.

This clonotype was seen a single time. V is TRBV7-9 and J is TRBJ1-3; D remains ambiguous. V shed 10 bases and J shed 0 bases, with 10 bases lying between them. The CDR3 is made up of 13 amino acids. Germline V gene data show CDR1 as SEHNR and CDR2 as FQNEAQ (reference sequence). In DNA form, the CDR3 reads TGTGCCAACCCGGGGAGCTCTGGAAACACCATATATTTT. It codes for CANPGSSGNTIYF.

In this sample, this clonotype turned up a few times. The chain carries TRBV2 and TRBJ1-2; D gene uncertain. The CDR3 is 16 residues long. Germline V gene sequence: CDR1 SNHLY, CDR2 FYNNEI. V lost 6 bases and J 2 bases, leaving 19 bases between the germline ends. The CDR3 here is CASRKPSGPSNYGYTF. CDR3 nucleotide sequence: TGTGCCAGCAGAAAACCCTCTGGACCATCCAACTATGGCTACACCTTC.